This TCR beta chain was identified in a study of T cell responses to AZD1222 COVID-19 vaccine. Study results and caveats: Regions 160-218 and 743-854 dominated among vaccine-associated CD4 TCRs spanning spike.

The germline V gene has CDR1 SGHAT and CDR2 FQNNGV. The CDR3 spans 16 residues. Trimming cost V 2 bases and J 7 bases; bases outside gene matches: 7. Comments on this clone: Its antigen is unknown.

Sequenced by immunoSEQ multiplex PCR; TCRdb stores in-frame clones only, minus some. The top ten hold 4% to 5.5% of the sample, which has 120,000 or so clones, 80% to 95% seen once. The sample here was peripheral blood, taken on day 0 of MenACWY control vaccination. The rearrangement joins TRBV11-2 to TRBJ1-6; 8 nucleotides match TRBD1. The receptor was isolated from an adult in good health. The CDR3 loop reads CASSLIGTGGNSPLHF. The CDR3 nucleotides are TGTGCCAGCAGCTTAATAGGGACAGGTGGGAATTCACCCCTCCACTTT.